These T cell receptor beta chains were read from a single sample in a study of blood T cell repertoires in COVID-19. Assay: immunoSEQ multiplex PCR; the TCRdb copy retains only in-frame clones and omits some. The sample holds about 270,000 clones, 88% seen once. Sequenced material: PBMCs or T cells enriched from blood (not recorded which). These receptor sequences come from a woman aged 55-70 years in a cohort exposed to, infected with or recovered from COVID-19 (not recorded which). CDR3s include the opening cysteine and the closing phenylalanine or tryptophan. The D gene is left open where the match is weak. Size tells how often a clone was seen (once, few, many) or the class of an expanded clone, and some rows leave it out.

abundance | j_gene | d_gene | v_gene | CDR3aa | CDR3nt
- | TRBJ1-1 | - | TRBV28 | CASSPRGIYTEAFF | TGTGCCAGCAGCCCACGCGGTATTTACACTGAAGCTTTCTTT
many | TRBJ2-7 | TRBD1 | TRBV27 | CASGDRASYEQYF | TGTGCCAGCGGGGACAGGGCGTCCTACGAGCAGTACTTC
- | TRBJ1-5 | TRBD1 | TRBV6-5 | CASNPRTGDNQPQHF | TGTGCCAGCAACCCTCGGACAGGAGATAATCAGCCCCAGCATTTT
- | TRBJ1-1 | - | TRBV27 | CASSLQENTEAFF | TGTGCCAGCAGCCTACAGGAGAACACTGAAGCTTTCTTT
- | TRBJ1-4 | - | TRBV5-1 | CASSFRQATNEKLFF | TGCGCCAGCAGCTTCCGACAGGCAACTAATGAAAAACTGTTTTTT
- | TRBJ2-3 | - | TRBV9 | CASSVDDSTDTQYF | TGTGCCAGCAGCGTAGATGACTCCACAGATACGCAGTATTTT
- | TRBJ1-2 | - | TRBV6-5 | CASRKGQHYGYTF | TGTGCCAGCAGAAAAGGACAGCACTATGGCTACACCTTC
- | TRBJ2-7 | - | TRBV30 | CAWSVQGNFYEQYF | TGTGCCTGGAGTGTGCAGGGTAACTTCTACGAGCAGTACTTC
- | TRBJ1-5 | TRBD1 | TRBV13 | CASSLGGQGLQPQHF | TGTGCCAGCAGCTTAGGGGGACAGGGTTTGCAGCCCCAGCATTTT
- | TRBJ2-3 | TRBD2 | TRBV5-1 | CASSLLAGASTDTQYF | TGCGCCAGCAGCTTACTAGCGGGAGCTAGCACAGATACGCAGTATTTT
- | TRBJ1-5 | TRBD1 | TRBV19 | CASTPTGARGNQPQHF | TGTGCCAGTACCCCAACAGGGGCCCGAGGCAATCAGCCCCAGCATTTT
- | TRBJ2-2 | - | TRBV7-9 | CASSVQGTGELFF | TGTGCCAGCAGCGTTCAGGGCACCGGGGAGCTGTTTTTT
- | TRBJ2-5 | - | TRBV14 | CASSPGDWTQYF | TGTGCCAGCAGCCCCGGGGACTGGACCCAGTACTTC
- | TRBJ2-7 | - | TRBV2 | CASSEYYEQYF | TGTGCCAGCAGCGAGTACTACGAGCAGTACTTC
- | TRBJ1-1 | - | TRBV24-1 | CATSGAGTNTEAFF | TGTGCCACCAGTGGAGCAGGTACGAACACTGAAGCTTTCTTT
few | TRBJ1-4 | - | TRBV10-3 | CASGDGTLNEKLFF | TGTGCCAGCGGAGACGGGACACTCAATGAAAAACTGTTTTTT
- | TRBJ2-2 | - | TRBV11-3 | CASSLDLGELFF | TGTGCCAGCAGCTTAGATTTAGGGGAGCTGTTTTTT
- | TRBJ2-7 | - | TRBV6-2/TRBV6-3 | CASSYQPSGSYEQYF | TGTGCCAGCAGTTATCAGCCGAGCGGCTCCTACGAGCAGTACTTC
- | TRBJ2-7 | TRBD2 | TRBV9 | CASSRGLAGAYEQYF | TGTGCCAGCAGCAGAGGACTAGCGGGAGCCTACGAGCAGTACTTC
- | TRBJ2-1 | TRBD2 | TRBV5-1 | CASSLALAGGSYNEQFF | TGCGCCAGCAGCTTGGCTCTAGCGGGAGGCTCCTACAATGAGCAGTTCTTC
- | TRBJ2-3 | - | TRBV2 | CASSDPGRGTDTQYF | TGTGCCAGCAGTGACCCAGGGAGGGGGACAGATACGCAGTATTTT
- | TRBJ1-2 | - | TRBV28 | CASTFPAGDGYTF | TGTGCCAGCACCTTTCCGGCAGGGGATGGCTACACCTTC
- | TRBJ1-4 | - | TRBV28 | CASSPREGKLFF | TGTGCCAGCAGTCCTCGGGAGGGAAAACTGTTTTTT
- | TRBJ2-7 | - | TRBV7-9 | CASSLQGDSYEQYF | TGTGCCAGCAGCTTACAAGGGGACTCCTACGAGCAGTACTTC
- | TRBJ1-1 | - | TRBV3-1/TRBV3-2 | CASSYMGGGTRAEAFF | TGTGCCAGCAGTTATATGGGGGGGGGAACTAGAGCTGAAGCTTTCTTT
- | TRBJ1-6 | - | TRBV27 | CASSLRLGWNNSPLHF | TGTGCCAGCAGTTTAAGGCTAGGCTGGAACAATTCACCCCTCCACTTT
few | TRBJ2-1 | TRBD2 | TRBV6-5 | CASSYGTSGTYNEQFF | TGTGCCAGCAGTTACGGGACTAGCGGAACCTACAATGAGCAGTTCTTC
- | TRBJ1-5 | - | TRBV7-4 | CASSLGRVGNQPQHF | TGTGCCAGCAGCTTGGGCAGGGTAGGCAATCAGCCCCAGCATTTT
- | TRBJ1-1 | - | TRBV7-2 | CASSFRLNTEAFF | TGTGCCAGCAGCTTCCGACTAAACACTGAAGCTTTCTTT
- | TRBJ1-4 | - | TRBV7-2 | CASTDSTGVKLFF | TGTGCCAGCACCGACTCTACAGGTGTAAAACTGTTTTTT
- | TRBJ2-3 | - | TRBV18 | CASSPRHFLAETTDTQYF | TGTGCCAGCTCACCAAGACACTTTTTAGCGGAAACCACAGATACGCAGTATTTT
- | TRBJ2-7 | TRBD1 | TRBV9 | CASSTGTDPYEQYF | TGTGCCAGCAGTACCGGGACAGATCCCTACGAGCAGTACTTC
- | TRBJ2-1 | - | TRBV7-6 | CASSLAGDTINEQFF | TGTGCCAGCAGCTTAGCCGGTGACACCATCAATGAGCAGTTCTTC
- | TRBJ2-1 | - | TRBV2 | CASGEAGYNEQFF | TGTGCCAGCGGCGAGGCGGGGTACAATGAGCAGTTCTTC
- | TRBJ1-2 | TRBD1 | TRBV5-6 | CASRQTGEAYGYTF | TGTGCCAGCAGGCAAACAGGGGAGGCCTATGGCTACACCTTC
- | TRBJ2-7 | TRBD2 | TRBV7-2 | CASSLGQREKSQYEQYF | TGTGCCAGCAGCTTAGGCCAGCGGGAGAAGAGCCAATACGAGCAGTACTTC
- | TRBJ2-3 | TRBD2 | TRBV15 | CATSRDRGGSLDTQYF | TGTGCCACCAGCAGAGATCGTGGCGGGAGTCTAGATACGCAGTATTTT
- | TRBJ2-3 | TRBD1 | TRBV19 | CASSAAGQGGDTQYF | TGTGCCAGTAGTGCCGCGGGACAGGGGGGGGATACGCAGTATTTT
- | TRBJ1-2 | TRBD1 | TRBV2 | CASSQTGNYGYTF | TGTGCCAGCAGTCAGACAGGGAACTATGGCTACACCTTC
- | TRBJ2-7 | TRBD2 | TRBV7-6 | CASSAGTSAGYEQYF | TGTGCCAGCAGCGCCGGGACTAGCGCGGGCTACGAGCAGTACTTC
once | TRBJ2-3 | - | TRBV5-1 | CASSLDEAITDTQYF | TGCGCCAGCAGCTTGGACGAGGCGATCACAGATACGCAGTATTTT
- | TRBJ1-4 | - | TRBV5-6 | CASSLDLFREKLFF | TGTGCCAGCAGCTTGGATCTATTTCGTGAAAAACTGTTTTTT
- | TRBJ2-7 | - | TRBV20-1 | CSASKQGSPYEQYF | TGCAGTGCTAGTAAGCAGGGGTCTCCCTACGAGCAGTACTTC
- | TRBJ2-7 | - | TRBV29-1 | CSVETFYDYTRIF | TGCAGCGTTGAAACTTTTTACGACTACACACGCATCTTC
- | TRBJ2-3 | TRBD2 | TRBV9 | CASSVGLAGGPQDTQYF | TGTGCCAGCAGCGTAGGACTAGCGGGAGGGCCGCAAGATACGCAGTATTTT
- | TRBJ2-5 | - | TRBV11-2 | CASSLDSGLEETQYF | TGTGCCAGCAGCTTAGATTCCGGGTTGGAAGAGACCCAGTACTTC
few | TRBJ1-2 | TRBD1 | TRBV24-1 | CATSDMTGGRGYTF | TGTGCCACCAGTGACATGACAGGGGGCCGAGGCTACACCTTC
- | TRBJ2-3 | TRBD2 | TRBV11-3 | CASSSAPSGTDTQYF | TGTGCCAGCAGCTCGGCCCCTAGCGGGACAGATACGCAGTATTTT
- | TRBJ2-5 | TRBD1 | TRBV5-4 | CASSRAGTEYLRETQYF | TGTGCCAGCAGCCGTGCCGGGACAGAGTACCTCCGAGAGACCCAGTACTTC
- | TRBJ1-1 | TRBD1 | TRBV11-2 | CASSLVQGSEAFF | TGTGCCAGCAGCTTAGTACAGGGGAGCGAAGCTTTCTTT
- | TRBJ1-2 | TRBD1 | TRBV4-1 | CASSGGTGTGGGYTF | TGCGCCAGCAGCGGCGGGACAGGGACCGGGGGGGGCTACACCTTC
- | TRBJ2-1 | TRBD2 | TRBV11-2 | CASSPAGLAGLYEQFF | TGTGCCAGCAGCCCGGCCGGACTAGCGGGTTTATATGAGCAGTTCTTC